This passage covers 28 T cell receptor beta chains from one sample sequenced in a study of T-cell reconstitution after alpha-beta-depleted transplantation in children. Unique molecular identifiers were used to barcode this TCRbeta library. TCRdb re-analysed the PCR reads in MiXCR, keeping a single row per CDR3 protein. The sample has over 150,000 distinct CDR3 sequences; roughly 6.3% are singletons. The sequencing here drew on PBMCs, taken before TCRalphabeta/CD19-depleted stem cell transplant. The receptors derive from a girl under three years old with combined immunodeficiency, due to receive a stem cell transplant.

There are many counts of this clonotype. This sequence joins TRBV29-1 and TRBJ2-5; the match to TRBD2 covers 8 bases. Per the germline V gene, CDR1 is SQVTM and CDR2 is ANQGSEA. The CDR3 sequence is 13 residues long. The V and J ends lost 4 bases and 7 bases, in that order; junction bases with no gene match: 8. CDR3 sequence reads: CSVGVPAGGTQYF. The CDR3 DNA is TGCAGCGTTGGGGTACCCGCGGGGGGGACCCAGTACTTC.

The chain combines TRBV20-1 with TRBJ1-4; tentatively, D is TRBD1 (5 bases). Germline V CDR1 and CDR2: DFQATT, SNEGSKA (reference sequence). V was shortened by 3 bases and J by 0 bases, with 14 bases between the two germline ends. CDR3 length: 16 amino acids. This CDR3 is CSASIMRDPTNEKLFF. CDR3 DNA sequence: TGCAGTGCTAGTATCATGCGGGACCCAACTAATGAAAAACTGTTTTTT.

The chain uses TRBV12-3 or TRBV12-4 and TRBJ1-2; D is uncertain. Deletions cut 3 bases from V and 3 bases from J, with 14 bases between. The CDR3 spans 15 residues. The CDR3 DNA follows: TGTGCCAGCAGTTTCGGACCTACGCCCTACTATGGCTACACCTTC. It encodes CASSFGPTPYYGYTF.

This clonotype was observed at least ten times. The rearrangement joins TRBV9 to TRBJ2-7; possible D gene TRBD2, 5 bases. The V gene's germline CDR1 is SGDLS and CDR2 YYNGEE. V shed 1 base and J shed 5 bases, with 13 bases lying between them. The CDR3 spans 14 residues. The CDR3 DNA reads as TGTGCCAGCAGCGTATCGTACGGGGTAGACGAGCAGTACTTC. Residues: CASSVSYGVDEQYF.

The sample holds many counts of this clonotype. The chain uses TRBV29-1 and TRBJ2-2; 7 bases line up with TRBD2. The J segment lost 3 bases and the V segment lost 2 bases, leaving 3 bases of the junction unmatched. The V gene's germline CDR1 is SQVTM and CDR2 ANQGSEA. This CDR3 region has 14 residues. The DNA of the CDR3 is TGCAGCGTTGAAAAGGCGGGAGACACCGGGGAGCTGTTTTTT. It encodes CSVEKAGDTGELFF.

This clonotype was seen ten or more times. The gene calls are TRBV15 and TRBJ2-1; the D gene is possibly TRBD2 (5 bases). Trimming stripped 5 bases from V and 0 bases from J, with 20 bases between. CDR1 and CDR2 (germline): LNHNV, YYDKDF (reference sequence). CDR3 size: 18 residues. CDR3 sequence (DNA): TGTGCCACCAGCGCGACACGGGGTATGATAAGCTCCTACAATGAGCAGTTCTTC. Translating gives CATSATRGMISSYNEQFF.

In the case of this clonotype: This may arise from a read error, as a much more abundant clone is one base away. Here the CDR3 omits its conserved ending phenylalanine or tryptophan, so a read error is the likely source. The chain is built from TRBV20-1 and TRBJ2-7; 15 nucleotides align to TRBD2. The CDR3 sequence is 15 residues long. The germline CDR1 and CDR2 sequences are DFQATT and SNEGSKA (reference sequence). V shed 3 bases and J 5 bases; nucleotides not matched to a gene: 5. CDR3 sequence: CSARGTSGGWNEQYL. The CDR3 DNA sequence: TGCAGTGCTAGGGGGACTAGCGGGGGGTGGAACGAGCAGTACCTC.

The J gene is TRBJ1-6, the V gene TRBV7-9; D not resolved. Trimming took off 5 bases at V and 1 base at J, with 9 bases between the two ends. The CDR3 sequence is 15 residues long. Germline CDR1 and CDR2: SEHNR and FQNEAQ (reference sequence). CDR3 bases: TGTGCCAGCAGCCCCGTCGGTTCCTATAATTCACCCCTCCACTTT. The encoded protein is CASSPVGSYNSPLHF.

This clonotype was recorded at least ten times. V gene TRBV7-2 combines with J gene TRBJ2-7; 10 bases are a match to TRBD1. The trim removed 5 bases at V and 6 bases at J, leaving 13 bases unmatched. The CDR3 has 16 amino acids. Germline loops: CDR1 SGHTA, CDR2 FQGNSA. The chain's CDR3 is CASSHFSGQGPSEQYF. For the CDR3, the DNA is TGTGCCAGCAGCCATTTCTCGGGACAGGGGCCGTCCGAGCAGTACTTC.

This clonotype has a count of ten or more. This chain joins TRBV24-1 and TRBJ2-1; 9 positions match TRBD1. Germline lookup yields CDR1 KGHDR and CDR2 SFDVKD. This CDR3 contains 14 residues. V trimming: 6 bases; J trimming: 10 bases; junction bases outside the gene matches: 9. In DNA, the CDR3 is TGTGCCACCAGTCACCCGGGACAGGGTCCGGAGCAGTTCTTC. Amino acids: CATSHPGQGPEQFF.

As regards this clonotype: One end of the junction fails to match germline, which may point to a read error. This chain links TRBV3-1 with TRBJ2-2; 8 positions match TRBD2. Germline V gives CDR1 LGHDT, CDR2 YNNKEL (reference sequence). The CDR3 spans 17 residues. The CDR3, as DNA: TGTGCCTGCAGCCAAGGGTCGAGCGGGAGATCCACCGGGGAGCTGTTTTTT. This translates into CACSQGSSGRSTGELFF. The full variable domain, in which reference TRBV3-1 and TRBJ2-2 provide the parts outside the CDR3, is DTAVSQTPKYLVTQMGNDKSIKCEQNLGHDTMYWYKQDSKKFLKIMFSYNNKELIINETVPNRFSPKSPDKAHLNLHINSLELGDSAVYFCACSQGSSGRSTGELFFGEGSRLTVL.

This clonotype was counted many times. The chain couples TRBV20-1 to TRBJ2-2, with 7 bases lining up with TRBD1. V lost 8 bases to trimming and J lost 0 bases; unmatched junction nucleotides: 6. This CDR3 region has 14 residues. CDR1 is DFQATT, CDR2 SNEGSKA, per germline (reference sequence). The CDR3 spells CSSRDRSNTGELFF. The CDR3 nucleotides are TGCAGTTCAAGGGACAGATCGAACACCGGGGAGCTGTTTTTT.

This clonotype was seen many times. This chain joins TRBV27 and TRBJ2-3, with D possibly matching TRBD2 (7 bases). The CDR3 covers 19 residues. V dropped 4 bases and J dropped 0 bases, with 23 bases sitting between them. Germline V lookup: CDR1 MNHEY, CDR2 SMNVEV (reference sequence). The CDR3: CASSSYWRGGGLSTDTQYF. The CDR3 DNA reads as TGTGCCAGCAGTTCATACTGGCGGGGCGGGGGCCTCAGCACAGATACGCAGTATTTT.

This clonotype was seen at least ten times. This chain joins TRBV4-2 and TRBJ2-7, with 8 positions matching TRBD1. CDR1 is LGHNA, CDR2 YNFKEQ, per germline. The CDR3 extends over 14 amino acids. The V gene end was trimmed by 5 bases and the J gene end by 6 bases; junction bases not matched to a gene: 9. The CDR3 nucleotides read TGTGCCAGCAGCGCACGGACAGGGAGAGGCGAGCAGTACTTC. As protein: CASSARTGRGEQYF.

The sample holds many counts of this clonotype. The rearrangement joins TRBV4-3 to TRBJ2-1; D unclear. The CDR3 is 13 amino acids. The V end lost 2 bases, the J end lost 6 bases, and 8 bases lay between the germline ends. Germline V gene lookup returns CDR1 LGHNA and CDR2 YSLEER. The CDR3: CASSQILGNEQFF. The CDR3 DNA sequence: TGCGCCAGCAGCCAAATCCTCGGCAATGAGCAGTTCTTC.

There are many counts of this clonotype. The chain uses TRBV29-1 and TRBJ2-5, with D possibly being TRBD2 (5 bases). Trimming took 3 bases from V and 5 from J, leaving 10 bases between them. The CDR3 has 12 amino acids. CDR1 is SQVTM, CDR2 ANQGSEA, per germline. The CDR3 DNA follows: TGCAGCGTTGAGAGGGCTCGGGAGACCCAGTACTTC. Its translation is CSVERARETQYF.

This clonotype occurred a few times. The rearrangement uses TRBV7-9 and TRBJ2-1; D perhaps matches TRBD1 (6 bases). Germline-derived CDR1 and CDR2 are SEHNR and FQNEAQ (reference sequence). Between the trimmed V and J ends, which lost 5 bases and 2 bases, there was a span of 19 bases. The CDR3 consists of 17 residues. CDR3 protein: CASSPKGVRRAYNEQFF. CDR3 bases: TGTGCCAGCAGCCCCAAGGGGGTTCGCCGTGCCTACAATGAGCAGTTCTTC.

This clonotype was counted a few times. The chain uses TRBV18 and TRBJ2-7, with D perhaps matching TRBD1 (6 bases). This CDR3 contains 14 residues. Germline V CDR1 and CDR2: KGHSH, LQKENI. The germline V and J ends were trimmed by 6 bases and 1 base, with 13 bases remaining between them. The CDR3 bases are TGTGCCAGCTCCGGACAGAGGGTGTCCTACGAGCAGTACTTC. It specifies CASSGQRVSYEQYF.

This clonotype showed up many times. The V call is TRBV12-3 or TRBV12-4, the J call TRBJ2-7; D is unresolved. The V end was cut by 4 bases, the J end by 2 bases, with 9 bases between. The CDR3 is made up of 13 amino acids. The chain's CDR3 is CASSYAVTYEQYF. CDR3 sequence (DNA): TGTGCCAGCAGTTATGCGGTAACCTACGAGCAGTACTTC.

This clonotype was found a few times. The rearrangement links TRBV4-2 to TRBJ1-5; possible D gene TRBD1, 5 bases. There are 13 residues in the CDR3. Germline values: CDR1 LGHNA, CDR2 YNFKEQ. V gave up 3 bases and J gave up 6 bases, with 9 bases separating them. The CDR3, as DNA: TGTGCCAGCAGCCACCCACAGGTTCAGCCCCAGCATTTT. Its translation: CASSHPQVQPQHF.

Many counts were recorded for this clonotype. The chain has TRBV28 and TRBJ1-6; D is unresolved. Germline V gene data show CDR1 as MDHEN and CDR2 as SYDVKM. V lost 3 bases to trimming and J lost 10 bases, with 4 bases between them. The CDR3 contains 11 residues. The CDR3 spells CASSLHSPLHF. The DNA for the CDR3 is TGTGCCAGCAGTTTGCACTCACCCCTCCACTTT.

This clonotype was observed many times. This chain uses TRBV12-3 or TRBV12-4 with TRBJ2-2; D is perhaps TRBD2 (6 bases). The CDR3 is made up of 15 amino acids. Trimming stripped 7 bases from V and 6 bases from J, with 18 bases between. DNA of the CDR3: TGTGCCAGCACCCTCTCGGAGGGCCTACCCGGGGAGCTGTTTTTT. It yields the protein CASTLSEGLPGELFF.

This clonotype was observed at least ten times. This chain joins TRBV11-3 and TRBJ2-1; D perhaps matches TRBD2 (6 bases). This CDR3 is built from 11 residues. V was cut by 11 bases and J by 9 bases, with 14 bases left in between. Per germline, CDR1 SGHNT and CDR2 YENEEA. The CDR3 bases are TGTGCCGTTCGGGGGAAAGGTGAGCAGTTCTTC. It yields the protein CAVRGKGEQFF.

This clonotype was observed a handful of times. The gene calls are TRBV19 and TRBJ1-2; no reliable D call. V dropped 7 bases and J dropped 4 bases, with 13 bases sitting between them. Germline V gene lookup returns CDR1 LNHDA and CDR2 SQIVND (reference sequence). The length of the CDR3 is 13 residues. DNA for the CDR3: TGTGCCAGTACCCGGACGGCAGTCTATGGCTACACCTTC. It yields the protein CASTRTAVYGYTF.

In its sample, this clonotype was seen many times. The V gene is TRBV5-4, the J gene TRBJ2-5, with 9 bases fitting TRBD2. The V gene's germline CDR1 is SGHNT and CDR2 YYREEE (reference sequence). This CDR3 comprises 15 residues. V lost 6 bases to trimming and J lost 5 bases; unmatched junction nucleotides: 11. CDR3: CASKNNIAGAETQYF. CDR3 bases: TGTGCCAGCAAGAACAACATAGCGGGAGCGGAGACCCAGTACTTC.

This clonotype was seen many times. This sequence joins TRBV14 and TRBJ2-7; no clear D. The CDR3 is made up of 14 amino acids. Germline CDR1 SGHDN, CDR2 FVKESK. V was clipped by 3 bases and J by 2 bases, with 11 bases between them. CDR3: CASSHLSHPYEQYF. The CDR3 DNA reads TGTGCCAGCAGCCACCTCTCTCATCCCTACGAGCAGTACTTC.

This clonotype was seen ten or more times. The rearrangement links TRBV11-2 to TRBJ2-1; 7 bases agree with TRBD2. J was trimmed by 6 bases and V by 5 bases; bases with no gene match: 10. CDR1 and CDR2 from the germline V gene are SGHAT and FQNNGV. This CDR3 has 15 residues. The CDR3 here is CASSPPGSGANEQFF. CDR3 coding DNA: TGTGCCAGCAGCCCCCCGGGGAGCGGGGCCAATGAGCAGTTCTTC.

This clonotype was counted many times. This chain uses TRBV11-3 with TRBJ1-6; D is undetermined. CDR1 is SGHNT and CDR2 is YENEEA in the germline V gene. Trimming removed 7 bases at V and 8 bases at J, with 6 bases between. This CDR3 contains 11 residues. CDR3 nucleotide sequence: TGTGCCAGCATCCATTATTCACCCCTCCACTTT. This sequence encodes CASIHYSPLHF.